Below are 17 T cell receptor beta chains sequenced from a single sample in a study of shared clonotypes between healthy human individuals. Only CD45RO-negative cells positively selected for CCR7 counted as naive CD8 cells, so terminally differentiated effector memory CD45RA+ cells were excluded. Sequencing was performed with immunoSEQ multiplex PCR; in TCRdb, only in-frame clones are kept and a portion is missing. The repertoire holds over 2,000,000 clones, 90% to 95% seen once, with around 1.7% in the top ten. The sample taken for sequencing was naive CD8+ T cells from PBMCs. These receptor sequences come from a man aged 18-30 years in good health. Some clones in this sample may be carry-over from other donors' samples.

This clone appeared a single time. The chain is built from TRBV2 and TRBJ2-5; TRBD2 matches 9 bases. V lost 3 bases to trimming and J lost 4 bases; unmatched junction nucleotides: 3. From germline, CDR1 is SNHLY and CDR2 FYNNEI. The CDR3 is 14 amino acids. This chain's CDR3 is CASSERLAVETQYF. CDR3 sequence (DNA): TGTGCCAGCAGTGAGCGACTAGCGGTAGAGACCCAGTACTTC.

The rearrangement links TRBV21-1 to TRBJ2-7; no DNA check was done on the table's D call, TRBD1. TRBV21-1 has pseudogene status. This CDR3 is 15 amino acids long. The DNA for the CDR3 is TGTGCCAGCAGGGTTCGGGACAGCCTAACCTACGAGCAGTACTTC. As protein: CASRVRDSLTYEQYF.

The chain joins TRBV9 to TRBJ2-2, with D hard to call. V lost 3 bases and J 3 bases, leaving 6 bases between the germline ends. The germline gives CDR1 SGDLS, CDR2 YYNGEE. CDR3 length: 13 amino acids. CDR3 region: CASSEWDTGELFF. DNA of the CDR3: TGTGCCAGCAGCGAGTGGGACACCGGGGAGCTGTTTTTT. The full variable domain, rest sourced from reference TRBV9 and TRBJ2-2, is DSGVTQTPKHLITATGQRVTLRCSPRSGDLSVYWYQQSLDQGLQFLIQYYNGEERAKGNILERFSAQQFPDLHSELNLSSLELGDSALYFCASSEWDTGELFFGEGSRLTVL.

The V gene is TRBV5-1, the J gene TRBJ2-5; TRBD1 agrees at 8 bases. This CDR3 contains 15 residues. Germline CDR1 and CDR2: SGHRS and YFSETQ. Losses at the gene ends were 0 bases for V and 1 base for J; bases not matched to a gene: 2. The CDR3 protein is CASSLGDRLQETQYF. CDR3 DNA sequence: TGCGCCAGCAGCTTGGGGGACAGGCTCCAAGAGACCCAGTACTTC.

Turning to this clone: Distinct nucleotide sequences in the sample also encode this CDR3. The CDR3: CAISEPGQGVGYTF. Here the CDR3 DNA reads TGTGCCATCAGTGAACCGGGACAGGGTGTTGGCTACACCTTC. V gene TRBV10-3 combines with J gene TRBJ1-2; 9 bases are shared with TRBD1. J gave up 7 bases and V 3 bases, and 6 bases lay outside the gene matches. Germline loops: CDR1 ENHRY, CDR2 SYGVKD. The CDR3 length is 14 residues.

This chain joins TRBV28 and TRBJ1-2; D is unclear. The germline CDR1 and CDR2 sequences are MDHEN and SYDVKM. This CDR3 has 17 residues. V shed 6 bases and J shed 0 bases, with 20 bases lying between them. Written as DNA, the CDR3 is TGTGCCAGCAGCCCCGGGAGCACCCTATTAGCTAACTATGGCTACACCTTC. Protein: CASSPGSTLLANYGYTF.

The rearrangement links TRBV6-5 to TRBJ1-5; D gene uncertain. The CDR3 extends over 14 amino acids. CDR1 is MNHEY and CDR2 is SVGAGI in the germline V gene. Trimming stripped 0 bases from V and 5 bases from J, with 8 bases between. This CDR3 is CASSYSEVDQPQHF. In DNA form, the CDR3 reads TGTGCCAGCAGTTACTCGGAAGTGGATCAGCCCCAGCATTTT.

The V call is TRBV9, the J call TRBJ2-7; D may correspond to TRBD1 or TRBD2 (5 bases each). CDR1 and CDR2 (germline): SGDLS, YYNGEE. V gave up 1 base and J gave up 5 bases, with 13 bases separating them. The CDR3 has 14 amino acids. The CDR3 spells CASSVPGPEDEQYF. CDR3 in DNA: TGTGCCAGCAGCGTACCAGGGCCGGAGGACGAGCAGTACTTC.

This chain links TRBV28 with TRBJ2-5, with a weak D call TRBD2 (5 bases). The germline V gene has CDR1 MDHEN and CDR2 SYDVKM. The CDR3 consists of 18 residues. V lost 7 bases, J lost 2 bases, and 26 bases lay in between. The DNA of the CDR3 is TGTGCCAGCACCCCCAGATGGGGTAGCGTAAAGTATCAAGAGACCCAGTACTTC. Protein sequence: CASTPRWGSVKYQETQYF.

The chain employs TRBV19 and TRBJ2-2; D is undetermined. V lost 4 bases, J lost 3 bases, and 9 bases lay in between. The CDR3 is made up of 14 amino acids. CDR1 LNHDA and CDR2 SQIVND come from the germline V gene (reference sequence). The CDR3 is CASSRGPYTGELFF. DNA of the CDR3: TGTGCCAGTAGTAGGGGTCCTTACACCGGGGAGCTGTTTTTT. The whole variable domain, remainder taken from reference TRBV19 and TRBJ2-2, is DGGITQSPKYLFRKEGQNVTLSCEQNLNHDAMYWYRQDPGQGLRLIYYSQIVNDFQKGDIAEGYSVSREKKESFPLTVTSAQKNPTAFYLCASSRGPYTGELFFGEGSRLTVL.

The genes are TRBV5-8 and TRBJ1-2; no definite D call. Looked up from germline, CDR1 is SGHTS and CDR2 is YDEGEE. The V and J ends lost 1 base and 1 base respectively, with 14 bases between them. The CDR3 consists of 16 residues. The DNA for the CDR3 is TGTGCCAGCAGCTTGAGTTGGCTGGGGAGTAACTATGGCTACACCTTC. This encodes CASSLSWLGSNYGYTF.

The chain combines TRBV25-1 with TRBJ1-5, with D unresolved. The germline V gene has CDR1 MGHDK and CDR2 SYGVNS. The CDR3 consists of 13 residues. Trimming took off 2 bases at V and 5 bases at J, with 7 bases between the two ends. The CDR3 spells CASSERWDQPQHF. The CDR3 DNA sequence: TGTGCCAGCAGTGAAAGATGGGATCAGCCCCAGCATTTT.

This clone was seen a few times. The gene calls are TRBV7-6 and TRBJ1-2, with a weak D call TRBD1 (6 bases). This CDR3 comprises 13 residues. V shed 5 bases and J shed 6 bases, with 13 bases lying between them. Germline CDR1 and CDR2: SGHVS and FNYEAQ. The CDR3 DNA sequence: TGTGCCAGCAGCGACACAGGGAGCCATGGCTACACCTTC. The encoded protein is CASSDTGSHGYTF.

This chain joins TRBV6-4 and TRBJ2-2; TRBD2 is a possible D gene (6 bases). Germline CDR1 is MRHNA and CDR2 is SNTAGT. V was shortened by 2 bases and J by 4 bases, with 8 bases between the two germline ends. This CDR3 has 14 residues. The CDR3 DNA reads as TGTGCCAGCAGTGACATGGGGGGCACCGGGGAGCTGTTTTTT. Its translation is CASSDMGGTGELFF.

The chain links TRBV29-1 to TRBJ1-2; D unclear. V shed 4 bases and J shed 5 bases, with 11 bases lying between them. CDR1 is SQVTM, CDR2 ANQGSEA, per germline. This CDR3 has 12 residues. The CDR3 protein is CSVGPGLYGYTF. In DNA form, the CDR3 reads TGCAGCGTTGGGCCAGGCCTTTATGGCTACACCTTC.

The genes are TRBV30 and TRBJ2-2; D call uncertain. V shed 4 bases and J shed 1 base, with 7 bases lying between them. Germline V gene sequence: CDR1 GTSNPN, CDR2 SVGIG (reference sequence). The CDR3 is 13 amino acids. CDR3 bases: TGTGCCTGGACGGCGGAGAACACCGGGGAGCTGTTTTTT. Protein product: CAWTAENTGELFF.

The chain couples TRBV10-3 to TRBJ2-5; TRBD1 agrees at 7 bases. The CDR3 extends over 14 amino acids. The germline gives CDR1 ENHRY, CDR2 SYGVKD. The V and J ends lost 6 bases and 2 bases, in that order; junction bases with no gene match: 6. DNA of the CDR3: TGTGCCATCAGGGGAACAGGGGAACAAGAGACCCAGTACTTC. Its translation is CAIRGTGEQETQYF.